Sequencing of this T cell receptor (beta chain) was carried out in a study of T cells in Graves' hyperthyroidism and ophthalmopathy. Regarding the study as a whole: Blood shared most expanded thyroid clonotypes above 0.001.

This clonotype was seen at least ten times. Its matching antigen is unknown. V lost 4 bases and J 10 bases, leaving 17 bases between the germline ends. From germline, CDR1 is LNHDA and CDR2 SQIVND (reference sequence). The CDR3 has 14 amino acids. Amplification of TCR beta CDR3 regions was performed using RNA transcripts as template. The TCR CDR3 was amplified in a first-round RT-PCR using the HTBI primer set. One entry per CDR3 protein results from TCRdb running MiXCR on the multiplex PCR reads. The sample consists of under 300,000 distinct CDR3 sequences, about an eighth of them appearing once. This chain links TRBV19 with TRBJ2-1; a weak D match, TRBD2 (7 bases). The receptor was derived from a woman aged 35 to 49 with Graves' hyperthyroidism. Sample: blood. The CDR3 DNA reads TGTGCCAGTAGTAAAGGGGGAGGGTTCAACGAGCAGTTCTTC. This codes for CASSKGGGFNEQFF.